A single sample is the source of the 2 T cell receptor beta chains below, sequenced in a study of cytomegalovirus exposure and HLA in healthy donors. The study ran its PCR with 60 Vbeta and 13 Jbeta primers. Sequencing was performed with immunoSEQ multiplex PCR; in TCRdb, only in-frame clones are kept and a portion is missing. The top ten clones hold 2.6% of a sample with about 190,000 clones, more than 75% of them seen once. The source material was PBMCs. The source of these receptors is a woman aged 50 to 60 in good health and CMV-seropositive.

The gene calls are TRBV11-2 and TRBJ2-3; tentatively, D is TRBD2 (5 bases). Germline CDR1 is SGHAT and CDR2 is FQNNGV. The V end was cut by 8 bases, the J end by 3 bases, with 6 bases between. The length of the CDR3 is 11 residues. The CDR3 loop is CASGSTDTQYF. The CDR3 DNA is TGTGCCAGCGGGAGTACAGATACGCAGTATTTT.

The chain carries TRBV7-3 and TRBJ2-3; 7 bases are a match to TRBD1. This CDR3 is built from 15 residues. The J segment lost 4 bases and the V segment lost 2 bases, leaving 6 bases of the junction unmatched. Germline V gene data show CDR1 as SGHTA and CDR2 as FQGTGA. The CDR3 sequence: CASSLGGQGADTQYF. In DNA, the CDR3 is TGTGCCAGCAGCTTAGGTGGCCAGGGGGCAGATACGCAGTATTTT.